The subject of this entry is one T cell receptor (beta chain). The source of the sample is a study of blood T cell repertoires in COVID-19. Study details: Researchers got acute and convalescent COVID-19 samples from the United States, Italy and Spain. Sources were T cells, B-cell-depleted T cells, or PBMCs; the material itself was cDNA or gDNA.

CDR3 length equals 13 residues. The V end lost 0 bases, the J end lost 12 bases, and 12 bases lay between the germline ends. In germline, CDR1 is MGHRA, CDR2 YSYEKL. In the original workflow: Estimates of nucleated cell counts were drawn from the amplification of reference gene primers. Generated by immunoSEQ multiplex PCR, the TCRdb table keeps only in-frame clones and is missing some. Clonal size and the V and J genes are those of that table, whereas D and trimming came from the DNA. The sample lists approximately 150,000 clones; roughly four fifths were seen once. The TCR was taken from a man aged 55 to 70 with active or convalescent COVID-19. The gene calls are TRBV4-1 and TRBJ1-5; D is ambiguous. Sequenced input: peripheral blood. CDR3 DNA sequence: TGCGCCAGCAGCCAAGAAACCGGTGTTTTCCAGCATTTT. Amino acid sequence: CASSQETGVFQHF.